The text below deals with one T cell receptor (beta chain). This specimen belongs to a study of T cells in localized non-small cell lung cancer. Some clones are missing from TCRdb's copy, which holds only in-frame ones; the method was immunoSEQ multiplex PCR. The table includes about 77,000 clones, more than 75% detected once. CDR1 is SNHLY and CDR2 is FYNNEI in the germline V gene. This CDR3 region has 16 residues. V was shortened by 7 bases and J by 4 bases, with 19 bases between the two germline ends. The starting material was peripheral blood, obtained before any cancer treatment. The chain links TRBV2 to TRBJ2-2; no reliable D call. This receptor was obtained from a woman aged 35 to 70 with stage I squamous cell lung carcinoma. The DNA for the CDR3 is TGTGCCAGCATGATCGCCACGTCTGTCGGCACCGGGGAGCTGTTTTTT. Translated: CASMIATSVGTGELFF.